The clone carrying this T cell receptor (beta chain) showed up just a few times. The antigen is not known. Other DNA sequences in the sample encode the same CDR3. These data are taken from a study of cytomegalovirus exposure and HLA in healthy donors. Study-level results: When analyzed later, a missense DCLRE1C variant was found to be linked to TCR beta V- and J-gene trimming. Immune exposure data for these donors was limited to CMV serostatus. Presence/absence analyses rested on an assumption that sequencing depth was roughly uniform across donors.

CDR3 size: 13 residues. Unmatched junction bases numbered 3, after V lost 0 bases and J lost 7 bases. Germline-derived CDR1 and CDR2 are GTSNPN and SVGIG (reference sequence). Both 60 Vbeta primers and 13 Jbeta primers went into the PCR. The table came from immunoSEQ multiplex PCR; TCRdb's copy has only in-frame clones and leaves some out. The sample gives fewer than 200,000 clones, approximately 11% of which show up once; 7.8% is in the top ten. The clonotype was recovered from a man in his fifties in good health and CMV-seropositive. The chain uses TRBV30 and TRBJ1-2; 9 bases line up with TRBD1. The sequencing sample was made of PBMCs. CDR3 sequence (DNA): TGTGCCTGGAGTGTACAACAGGGGGCTGGCTACACCTTC. It codes for CAWSVQQGAGYTF.